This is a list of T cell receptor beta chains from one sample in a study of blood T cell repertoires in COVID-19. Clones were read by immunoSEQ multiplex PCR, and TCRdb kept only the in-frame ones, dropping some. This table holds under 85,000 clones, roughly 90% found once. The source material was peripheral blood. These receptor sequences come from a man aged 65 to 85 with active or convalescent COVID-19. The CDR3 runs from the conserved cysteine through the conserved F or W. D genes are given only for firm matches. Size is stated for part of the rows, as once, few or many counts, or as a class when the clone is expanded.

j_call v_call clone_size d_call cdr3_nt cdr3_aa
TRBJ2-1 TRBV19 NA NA TGTGCCAGTAGTATAGGGGGGGGCTACTACAATGAGCAGTTCTTC CASSIGGGYYNEQFF
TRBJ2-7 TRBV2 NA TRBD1 TGTGCCAGCAGTAGTCAGGGGGCAGGGGCCTACGAGCAGTACTTC CASSSQGAGAYEQYF
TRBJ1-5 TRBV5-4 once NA TGTGCCAGCAGCTTGTGGGGGTCGGGGGAGAGCAATCAGCCCCAGCATTTT CASSLWGSGESNQPQHF
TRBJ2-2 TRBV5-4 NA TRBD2 TGTGCCAGCAGCTCGGGACTAGCGGGACCTGGGGAGCTGTTTTTT CASSSGLAGPGELFF
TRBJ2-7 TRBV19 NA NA TGTGCCAGTAGTCCGACTAATTCCTACGAGCAGTACTTC CASSPTNSYEQYF
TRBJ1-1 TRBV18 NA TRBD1 TGTGCCAGCTCACAGGGGGCGCCCACTGAAGCTTTCTTT CASSQGAPTEAFF
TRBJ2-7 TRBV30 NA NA TGTGCCTGGAGGGAGGGCTCCTCGTACGAGCAGTACTTC CAWREGSSYEQYF
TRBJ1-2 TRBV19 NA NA TGTGCCAGTAGGTGGGCCCGGGAGGCTAACTATGGCTACACCTTC CASRWAREANYGYTF
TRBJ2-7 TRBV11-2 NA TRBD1 TGTGCCAGCAGCCGGACAGGGAGGTTCTCCGAGCAGTACTTC CASSRTGRFSEQYF
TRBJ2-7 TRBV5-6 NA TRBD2 TGTGCCAGCAGCTGGGGGACTAGCGGACAAATTACCTACGAGCAGTACTTC CASSWGTSGQITYEQYF
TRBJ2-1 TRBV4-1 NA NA TGCGCCAGCAGCCCCCTGGGACTGTCGCAGAATGAGCAGTTCTTC CASSPLGLSQNEQFF
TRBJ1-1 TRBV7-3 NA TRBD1 TGTGCCAGCAGCCCAGGGACAGACACTGAAGCTTTCTTT CASSPGTDTEAFF
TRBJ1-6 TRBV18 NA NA TGTGCCAGCACTCTCACGGAATTGAGCGATTCACCCCTCCACTTT CASTLTELSDSPLHF
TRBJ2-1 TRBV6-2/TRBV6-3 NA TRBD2 TGTGCCAGCAGTTTTTTTTCCGCCTTAAGCGGGAGGGCCTACAATGAGCAGTTCTTC CASSFFSALSGRAYNEQFF
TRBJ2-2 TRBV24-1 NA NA TGTGCCACCAGTGATTTTATTGGCAGGGGGGTCTCCGGGGAGCTGTTTTTT CATSDFIGRGVSGELFF
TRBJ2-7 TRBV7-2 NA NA TGTGCCAGCAGCTTAGGTTTTGGTGGTAGCCCTCCCTACGAGCAGTACTTC CASSLGFGGSPPYEQYF
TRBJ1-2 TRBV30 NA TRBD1 TGTGCCTGTGAAACAGGGGACGTCTATGGCTACACCTTC CACETGDVYGYTF
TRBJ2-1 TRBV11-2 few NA TGTGCCAGCAGCTTACTACGCGGGCAGCTTTACAATGAGCAGTTCTTC CASSLLRGQLYNEQFF
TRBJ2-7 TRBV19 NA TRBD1 TGTGCCAGTAGCACAGTGGGACAGGGGCCCTACGAGCAGTACTTC CASSTVGQGPYEQYF
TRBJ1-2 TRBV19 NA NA TGTGCCAGTAGCCGCAGGGAAGTCAGCTATGGCTACACCTTC CASSRREVSYGYTF
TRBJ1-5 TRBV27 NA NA TGTGCCAGCAGGGGCCCGTATAGCAATCAGCCCCAGCATTTT CASRGPYSNQPQHF
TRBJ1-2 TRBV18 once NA TGTGCCAGCTCACCCGACTTTAACTATGGCTACACCTTC CASSPDFNYGYTF
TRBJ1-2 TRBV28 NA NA TGTGCCAGCAGTTGGGGGGGTAGGCCAGGAGGCTACACCTTC CASSWGGRPGGYTF
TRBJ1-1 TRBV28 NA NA TGTGCCAGCACCTTGGGGGGTCATAACACTGAAGCTTTCTTT CASTLGGHNTEAFF
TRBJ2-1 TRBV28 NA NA TGTGCCACCCAGGGGTCCTACAATGAGCAGTTCTTC CATQGSYNEQFF
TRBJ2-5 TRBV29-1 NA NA TGCAGCGTTGAAGGTCAGGGCAGATACCAAGAGACCCAGTACTTC CSVEGQGRYQETQYF
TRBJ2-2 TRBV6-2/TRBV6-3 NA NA TGTGCCAGCAGTTCCCCCCTCGCGGGTACCAGGGAGCTGTTTTTT CASSSPLAGTRELFF
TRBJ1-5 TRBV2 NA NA TGTGCCAGCATGGCCTCCAATCAGCCCCAGCATTTT CASMASNQPQHF
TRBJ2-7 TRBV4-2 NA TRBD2 TGTGCCAGCAGCCAATTAGCGGGATCCCTTTCCTACGAGCAGTACTTC CASSQLAGSLSYEQYF
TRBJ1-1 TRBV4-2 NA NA TGTGCCAGCAGCCAAGATCTGGGCAGGGGTACGGACACTGAAGCTTTCTTT CASSQDLGRGTDTEAFF
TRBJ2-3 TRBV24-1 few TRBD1 TGTGCCATACAGGACAGGGGGACTAGCACAGATACGCAGTATTTT CAIQDRGTSTDTQYF
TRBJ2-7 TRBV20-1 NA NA TGCAGTGCTAGTAAGGGATCGGGGGCCTACGAGCAGTACTTC CSASKGSGAYEQYF
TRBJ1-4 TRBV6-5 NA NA TGTGCCAGCAGGAGCGGACGGCCTTTGGAAAAACTGTTTTTT CASRSGRPLEKLFF
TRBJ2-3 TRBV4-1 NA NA TGCGCCAGCAGCCAAGAGGGCTATCCGAACACAGATACGCAGTATTTT CASSQEGYPNTDTQYF
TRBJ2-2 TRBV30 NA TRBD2 TGTGCCTGGAGACGGGGGGGGAAACTGTTTTTT CAWRRGGKLFF
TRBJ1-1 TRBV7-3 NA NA TGTGCCAGCAGCTTATCAGGGTCGGACACTGAAGCTTTCTTT CASSLSGSDTEAFF
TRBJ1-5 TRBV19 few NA TGTGCCAGTAGTATACCCGGCCTCGGCGGTCAGCCCCAGCATTTT CASSIPGLGGQPQHF
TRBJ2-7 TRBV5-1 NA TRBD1 TGCGCCAGCAGCTTACCGGGACAGGGCTACGAGCAGTACTTC CASSLPGQGYEQYF
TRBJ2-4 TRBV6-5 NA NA TGTGCCAGTGACAACAGGGACCTAGCCAAAAACATTCAGTACTTC CASDNRDLAKNIQYF
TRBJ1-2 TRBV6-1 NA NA TGTGCCAGCAGTGAAGCGCTATATGGCTACACCTTC CASSEALYGYTF
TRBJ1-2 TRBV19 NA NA TGTGCCAGTAGTATTCAGGGTATCTATGGCTACACCTTC CASSIQGIYGYTF
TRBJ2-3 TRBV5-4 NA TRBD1 TGTGCCAGCAGCCCAGGGGGTCGAGGAACAGATACGCAGTATTTT CASSPGGRGTDTQYF
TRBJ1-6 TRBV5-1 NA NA TGCGCCAGCAGCCCCCGGCAGGATAATTCACCCCTCCACTTT CASSPRQDNSPLHF
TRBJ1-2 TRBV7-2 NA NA TGTGCCAGCAGCTTAAATGGGAGGGGCTACACCTTC CASSLNGRGYTF
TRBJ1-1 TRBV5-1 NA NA TGCGCCAGCAGCTTGGGCATAGTGAACACTGAAGCTTTCTTT CASSLGIVNTEAFF
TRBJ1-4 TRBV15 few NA TGTGCCACCAGCAGAATTTCAGGGCAAACTAATGAAAAACTGTTTTTT CATSRISGQTNEKLFF
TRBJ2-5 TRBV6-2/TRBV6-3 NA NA TGTGCCAGCAGTTACCTGGGGGCCAGAGAGACCCAGTACTTC CASSYLGARETQYF
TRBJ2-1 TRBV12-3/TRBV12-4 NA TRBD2 TGTGCCAGCAGTTGGACTAGCGGCGATGAGCAGTTCTTC CASSWTSGDEQFF
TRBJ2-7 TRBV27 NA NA TGTGCCAGCAGTTTCGGGGGTCGAGAGCAGTACTTC CASSFGGREQYF
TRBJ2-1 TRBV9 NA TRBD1 TGTGCCAGCAGCGGGACGGGACAGTCTGGGGGTGGTGAGCAGTTCTTC CASSGTGQSGGGEQFF
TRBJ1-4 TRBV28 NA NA TGTGCCAGCAAGGAGGGTGATGAAAAACTGTTTTTT CASKEGDEKLFF
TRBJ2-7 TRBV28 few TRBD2 TGTGCCAGCAGGGCAACTAGCGGGAGAATGTACGAGCAGTACTTC CASRATSGRMYEQYF
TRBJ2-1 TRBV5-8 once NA TGTGCCAGCAGCCCCGGGACTTTCTCCTACAATGAGCAGTTCTTC CASSPGTFSYNEQFF
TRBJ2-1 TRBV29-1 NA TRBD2 TGCAGCGTTGAAACCTTGCGGACTAGCGGAAAAGCCCATGAGCAGTTCTTC CSVETLRTSGKAHEQFF
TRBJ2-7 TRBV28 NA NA TGTGCCAGTAAACCCGGACAGTCCCACGAGCAGTACTTC CASKPGQSHEQYF
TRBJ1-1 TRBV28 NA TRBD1 TGTGCCAGCAGTCACATTGACAGGGGGAACACTGAAGCTTTCTTT CASSHIDRGNTEAFF
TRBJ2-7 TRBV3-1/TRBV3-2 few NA TGTGCCAGCAGCCCAACTAGCCGAGATTCCGGCGAGCAGTACTTC CASSPTSRDSGEQYF
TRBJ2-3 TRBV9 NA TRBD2 TGTGCCAGCAGCGTCGGACTAGCGTCAGTCACAGATACGCAGTATTTT CASSVGLASVTDTQYF
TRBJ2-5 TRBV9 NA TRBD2 TGTGCCAGCAGCGTAGAGTCGGCGGGAGGGCTTGAGACCCAGTACTTC CASSVESAGGLETQYF
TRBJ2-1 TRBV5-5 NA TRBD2 TGTGCCAGCAGCTGGGAGGGACTACATAACAATGAGCAGTTCTTC CASSWEGLHNNEQFF